The rows below give T cell receptor beta chains drawn from one sample of a study of T cell responses to AZD1222 COVID-19 vaccine. The data were produced by immunoSEQ multiplex PCR, yet TCRdb's version contains in-frame clones alone and is incomplete. The sample lists roughly 95,000 clones; about 94% were seen once. The source was peripheral blood, collected 28 days after the second AZD1222 dose. The receptors were sampled from an adult who received the AZD1222 COVID-19 vaccine. CDR3s include the opening cysteine and the closing phenylalanine or tryptophan. A D gene is named only where the DNA matches it firmly. Part of the rows lack a size; the others show once, few, many or a class for expanded clones.

J gene | V gene | D gene | clone size | CDR3 protein | CDR3 DNA
TRBJ1-1 | TRBV6-1 | NA | NA | CASSEALGGVREAFF | TGTGCCAGCAGTGAAGCGCTGGGGGGGGTACGTGAAGCTTTCTTT
TRBJ1-2 | TRBV5-6 | NA | NA | CASSYLTGSSYGYTF | TGTGCCAGCAGCTATTTGACAGGTTCCTCCTATGGCTACACCTTC
TRBJ2-7 | TRBV6-5 | TRBD2 | NA | CASSYSTSGVSYEQYF | TGTGCCAGCAGTTACTCGACTAGCGGGGTTTCCTACGAGCAGTACTTC
TRBJ2-5 | TRBV5-4 | TRBD1 | NA | CASSQPTGGVQTQYF | TGTGCCAGCAGCCAACCGACAGGGGGCGTTCAGACCCAGTACTTC
TRBJ1-2 | TRBV2 | TRBD1 | NA | CASMLGRAGGGYGYTF | TGTGCCAGCATGCTCGGTCGGGCAGGGGGCGGCTATGGCTACACCTTC
TRBJ2-1 | TRBV5-4 | TRBD1 | NA | CASSRFGQGNYNEQFF | TGTGCCAGCAGCCGCTTTGGACAGGGGAATTACAATGAGCAGTTCTTC
TRBJ1-6 | TRBV7-2 | NA | NA | CASSLVGGLDSPLHF | TGTGCCAGCAGCTTAGTAGGAGGGTTAGATTCACCCCTCCACTTT
TRBJ2-3 | TRBV13 | TRBD1 | NA | CASSYRTGNTDTQYF | TGTGCCAGCAGCTACCGGACAGGCAACACAGATACGCAGTATTTT
TRBJ2-1 | TRBV6-5 | NA | NA | CASSYPGARREQFF | TGTGCCAGCAGTTACCCCGGGGCCAGGAGGGAGCAGTTCTTC
TRBJ2-1 | TRBV18 | NA | NA | CASSPVTGSYNEQFF | TGTGCCAGCTCACCTGTGACAGGATCCTACAATGAGCAGTTCTTC
TRBJ1-2 | TRBV4-1 | TRBD1 | NA | CASSLQGQAPYGYTF | TGCGCCAGCAGCCTACAGGGACAGGCCCCCTATGGCTACACCTTC
TRBJ1-6 | TRBV30 | NA | NA | CAWSGARTGNSPLHF | TGTGCCTGGAGTGGTGCGAGAACGGGGAATTCACCCCTCCACTTT
TRBJ1-5 | TRBV10-3 | TRBD1 | NA | CAISGTGDQPQHF | TGTGCCATCAGTGGGACAGGGGATCAGCCCCAGCATTTT
TRBJ2-1 | TRBV2 | NA | NA | CASRGMPGLGEYSGEQFF | TGTGCCAGCAGGGGGATGCCAGGACTTGGGGAATACTCGGGTGAGCAGTTCTTC
TRBJ1-2 | TRBV28 | TRBD1 | NA | CASRKTGDYGYTF | TGTGCCAGCAGGAAAACAGGGGACTATGGCTACACCTTC
TRBJ2-1 | TRBV6-5 | TRBD2 | once | CASTLSGGAVDEQFF | TGTGCCAGCACCCTAAGCGGGGGGGCCGTGGATGAGCAGTTCTTC
TRBJ2-2 | TRBV5-1 | TRBD1 | NA | CASSLDRGHGGELFF | TGCGCCAGCAGCTTAGACAGGGGGCATGGCGGGGAGCTGTTTTTT
TRBJ2-3 | TRBV29-1 | NA | NA | CSVEGSVQDTQYF | TGCAGCGTTGAAGGATCCGTTCAGGACACGCAGTATTTT
TRBJ2-4 | TRBV9 | TRBD1 | NA | CASSDPSRDRGLGSAKNIQYF | TGTGCCAGCAGCGACCCCAGCCGGGACAGGGGGCTCGGGAGCGCCAAAAACATTCAGTACTTC
TRBJ1-3 | TRBV3-1/TRBV3-2 | NA | NA | CASSLMGSGNTIYF | TGTGCCAGCAGCCTAATGGGGTCTGGAAACACCATATATTTT
TRBJ2-7 | TRBV30 | NA | NA | CAWSGTYEQYF | TGTGCCTGGAGTGGTACCTACGAGCAGTACTTC
TRBJ1-3 | TRBV3-1/TRBV3-2 | TRBD1 | NA | CASSQDQGGPISSGNTIYF | TGTGCCAGCAGCCAAGATCAGGGGGGGCCAATCTCCTCTGGAAACACCATATATTTT
TRBJ1-1 | TRBV20-1 | NA | NA | CSASRLNTEAFF | TGCAGTGCTAGTAGACTGAACACTGAAGCTTTCTTT
TRBJ1-6 | TRBV10-2 | NA | NA | CASRGSLEGFSLLEASPLHF | TGCGCCAGCAGGGGGTCCCTCGAGGGGTTCTCCCTATTAGAAGCTTCACCCCTCCACTTT
TRBJ1-2 | TRBV6-6 | NA | NA | CASKAGNYGYTF | TGTGCCAGCAAAGCCGGGAACTATGGCTACACCTTC
TRBJ2-2 | TRBV9 | NA | NA | CASSPIPGTGELFF | TGTGCCAGCAGCCCGATCCCAGGGACCGGGGAGCTGTTTTTT
TRBJ1-1 | TRBV5-1 | NA | NA | CASSLSPEKNTEAFF | TGCGCCAGCAGCTTGTCGCCAGAGAAGAACACTGAAGCTTTCTTT
TRBJ1-2 | TRBV27 | NA | NA | CASSSSRGYGYTF | TGTGCCAGCAGTTCGAGTAGGGGCTATGGCTACACCTTC
TRBJ1-2 | TRBV20-1 | TRBD1 | few | CSAPGQGSYTF | TGCAGTGCCCCGGGACAGGGGAGCTACACCTTC
TRBJ1-2 | TRBV29-1 | TRBD1 | NA | CSARTGHGYTF | TGCAGCGCCCGGACAGGGCACGGCTACACCTTC
TRBJ1-2 | TRBV6-2/TRBV6-3 | NA | NA | CASSDGGSIYGYTF | TGTGCCAGCAGTGACGGGGGCAGCATCTATGGCTACACCTTC
TRBJ2-7 | TRBV11-3 | NA | NA | CASSPDSYEQYF | TGTGCCAGCAGCCCCGACTCCTACGAGCAGTACTTC
TRBJ1-1 | TRBV7-3 | NA | NA | CASSLLGGRNTEAFF | TGTGCCAGCAGCTTACTTGGGGGGCGGAACACTGAAGCTTTCTTT
TRBJ1-5 | TRBV27 | NA | NA | CATAAGQTNQPQHF | TGTGCCACCGCAGCGGGACAAACCAATCAGCCCCAGCATTTT
TRBJ1-1 | TRBV3-1/TRBV3-2 | NA | NA | CASSHGGNTEAFF | TGTGCCAGCAGCCATGGAGGGAACACTGAAGCTTTCTTT
TRBJ1-1 | TRBV6-2/TRBV6-3 | NA | NA | CASSTLGIGAEAFF | TGTGCCAGCAGTACCCTTGGGATAGGCGCTGAAGCTTTCTTT
TRBJ1-2 | TRBV7-8 | NA | NA | CASTSLSPTGLNYYTF | TGTGCCAGCACCAGCTTATCCCCGACAGGTTTAAACTACTACACCTTC
TRBJ2-3 | TRBV4-1 | NA | NA | CASSQDPGPRTDTQYF | TGCGCCAGCAGCCAAGACCCCGGACCCCGAACAGATACGCAGTATTTT
TRBJ2-7 | TRBV9 | TRBD1 | NA | CASSVATGAYEQYF | TGTGCCAGCAGCGTGGCGACAGGGGCCTACGAGCAGTACTTC
TRBJ2-2 | TRBV5-1 | NA | NA | CASSLDPNTGELFF | TGCGCCAGCAGCTTGGACCCAAATACCGGGGAGCTGTTTTTT
TRBJ2-3 | TRBV5-1 | NA | NA | CASSSGVQRPGTDTQYF | TGCGCCAGCAGCTCTGGGGTCCAGCGGCCCGGCACAGATACGCAGTATTTT